This is a list of T cell receptor beta chains from one sample in a study of blood T cell repertoires in COVID-19. Clones were read by immunoSEQ multiplex PCR, and TCRdb kept only the in-frame ones, dropping some. Found here are about 190,000 clones, 78% of them singletons; the top ten hold around 2.8%. Sequencing was performed on peripheral blood. The receptors derive from a woman at least 80 years old with active or convalescent COVID-19. Each CDR3 is given with its conserved first and last residue. The D gene is left open where the match is weak. Clone size is stated in some rows and not others, as once, few, many or a class when expanded.

V gene,D gene,clone size,J gene,CDR3 protein,CDR3 DNA
TRBV3-1/TRBV3-2,TRBD1,NA,TRBJ2-3,CASSQAETGHISDTQYF,TGTGCCAGCAGCCAAGCGGAGACAGGGCATATTTCAGATACGCAGTATTTT
TRBV20-1,NA,few,TRBJ2-7,CSAGVEQYF,TGCAGTGCGGGAGTGGAGCAGTACTTC
TRBV5-6,NA,NA,TRBJ1-4,CASSLYQNNEKLFF,TGTGCCAGCAGCTTGTACCAGAATAATGAAAAACTGTTTTTT
TRBV5-6,NA,NA,TRBJ1-6,CASSLQSSPLHF,TGTGCCAGCAGCCTACAGAGTTCACCCCTCCACTTT
TRBV9,TRBD1,NA,TRBJ1-2,CASSVESWDSSDGYTF,TGTGCCAGCAGCGTAGAAAGTTGGGACAGCAGCGATGGCTACACCTTC
TRBV6-5,TRBD2,NA,TRBJ2-1,CASSKSGGQGSEQFF,TGTGCCAGCAGCAAAAGCGGGGGCCAGGGCTCTGAGCAGTTCTTC
TRBV3-1/TRBV3-2,NA,once,TRBJ1-5,CASSQLSNQPQHF,TGTGCCAGCAGCCAACTTAGCAATCAGCCCCAGCATTTT
TRBV9,NA,NA,TRBJ1-1,CASSSGHDLNTEAFF,TGTGCCAGCAGCTCAGGACACGATTTGAACACTGAAGCTTTCTTT
TRBV28,NA,few,TRBJ2-7,CVTTRTATYEQYF,TGTGTCACAACACGGACAGCCACCTACGAGCAGTACTTC
TRBV4-1,NA,NA,TRBJ2-2,CASSHSVANTGELFF,TGCGCCAGCAGCCATTCGGTTGCGAACACCGGGGAGCTGTTTTTT
TRBV19,TRBD1,NA,TRBJ2-2,CASSRTGVLGTGELFF,TGTGCCAGTAGTAGGACAGGGGTTCTAGGCACCGGGGAGCTGTTTTTT
TRBV24-1,TRBD2,NA,TRBJ2-2,CATSDRSGAYYGGELFF,TGTGCCACCAGTGACCGAAGCGGGGCCTACTACGGCGGGGAGCTGTTTTTT
TRBV28,TRBD1,few,TRBJ2-7,CASTATGGSYEQYF,TGTGCCAGCACCGCGACAGGGGGCTCCTACGAGCAGTACTTC
TRBV6-5,TRBD1,NA,TRBJ1-1,CATLDRAWWNTEAFF,TGTGCCACCCTGGACAGGGCATGGTGGAACACTGAAGCTTTCTTT
TRBV3-1/TRBV3-2,NA,once,TRBJ1-1,CASSQLTQRTEAFF,TGTGCCAGCAGCCAACTCACACAGAGAACTGAAGCTTTCTTT
TRBV20-1,NA,NA,TRBJ2-3,CSASQLVLRDTQYF,TGCAGTGCTAGTCAGCTAGTATTACGTGATACGCAGTATTTT
TRBV6-5,TRBD1,NA,TRBJ2-3,CASSPTGGLADTQYF,TGTGCCAGCAGCCCGACAGGGGGTCTCGCAGATACGCAGTATTTT
TRBV6-5,TRBD1,NA,TRBJ2-7,CASSFSGQVSYEQYF,TGTGCCAGCAGTTTCTCGGGACAGGTCTCCTACGAGCAGTACTTC
TRBV9,NA,NA,TRBJ2-3,CASSPQGLTDTQYF,TGTGCCAGCAGCCCTCAGGGGCTCACAGATACGCAGTATTTT
TRBV2,NA,NA,TRBJ1-6,CASSEQNNSPLHF,TGTGCCAGCAGTGAACAGAATAATTCACCCCTCCACTTT
TRBV19,NA,NA,TRBJ1-1,CASSIEGDREAFF,TGTGCCAGTAGTATAGAAGGTGACAGGGAAGCTTTCTTT
TRBV5-6,TRBD1,NA,TRBJ1-5,CASRRAGGNLNQPQHF,TGTGCCAGCAGAAGGGCAGGGGGGAATCTTAATCAGCCCCAGCATTTT
TRBV20-1,TRBD1,NA,TRBJ1-2,CSASRQGLAGYGYTF,TGCAGTGCTAGTAGACAGGGCCTAGCTGGCTATGGCTACACCTTC